The 21 T cell receptor beta chains in this list originate from one sample, sequenced in a study of blood T cell repertoires in COVID-19 (dated by TCRdb to the early 2020s). The library was built by means of the immunoSEQ multiplex PCR assay. TCRdb mirrors the immuneACCESS table, restricted to in-frame sequences. Some clones are absent from its copies; in checked studies, under half trace to an unresolved V gene, and the reason for the others is unknown. The sample table contains roughly 350,000 clones; only one count was recorded for around 85% of them. 3% to 4% of the sample goes to the ten largest clones. Sequencing was done on a sample of peripheral blood. Receptor source: a woman under 30 with acute or convalescent COVID-19.

This clone was seen only once. This chain joins TRBV6-1 and TRBJ2-7; TRBD2 is a possible D gene (5 bases). Germline V CDR1 and CDR2: MNHNS, SASEGT. Trimming removed 0 bases from V and 4 bases from J, with 10 bases in between. This CDR3 region has 14 residues. The CDR3 spells CASSEAGESYEQYF. Written as DNA, the CDR3 is TGTGCCAGCAGTGAAGCCGGGGAAAGTTACGAGCAGTACTTC.

The chain couples TRBV30 to TRBJ2-5, with TRBD2 identical over 10 bases. CDR3 length: 15 residues. The germline V gene encodes CDR1 GTSNPN and CDR2 SVGIG (reference sequence). Germline trimming cut 0 bases from V and 4 bases from J; bases unmatched to any gene: 5. The CDR3 region has the DNA TGTGCCTGGAGTGTTAAGAGCGGGAGGGTAGAGACCCAGTACTTC. It specifies CAWSVKSGRVETQYF.

The rearrangement links TRBV3-1 (or the pseudogene TRBV3-2) to TRBJ2-5; 11 positions match TRBD2. V shed 3 bases and J 4 bases; nucleotides not matched to a gene: 10. Looked up from germline, CDR1 is LGHDT and CDR2 is YNNKEL (reference sequence). This CDR3 contains 17 residues. CDR3 DNA sequence: TGTGCCAGCAGCCATGCCCGGACGGGACTAGCGGTAGAGACCCAGTACTTC. It encodes CASSHARTGLAVETQYF.

The chain employs TRBV15 and TRBJ1-4; 7 bases match TRBD1. This CDR3 is 17 amino acids long. The V gene's germline CDR1 is LNHNV and CDR2 YYDKDF (reference sequence). With V trimmed by 0 bases and J by 5 bases, 9 bases remained unmatched. CDR3 sequence: CATSRDRSRDSNEKLFF. CDR3 nucleotide sequence: TGTGCCACCAGCAGAGATCGGTCGCGGGACAGCAATGAAAAACTGTTTTTT. The whole variable domain, remainder taken from reference TRBV15 and TRBJ1-4, is DAMVIQNPRYQVTQFGKPVTLSCSQTLNHNVMYWYQQKSSQAPKLLFHYYDKDFNNEADTPDNFQSRRPNTSFCFLDIRSPGLGDTAMYLCATSRDRSRDSNEKLFFGSGTQLSVL.

V usage is TRBV3-1 (or the pseudogene TRBV3-2) and J usage is TRBJ2-5; tentative D call: TRBD2 (6 bases). Germline V gene lookup returns CDR1 LGHDT and CDR2 YNNKEL (reference sequence). The CDR3 contains 15 residues. V was shortened by 6 bases and J by 2 bases, with 16 bases between the two germline ends. The CDR3 sequence: CASRDRDSPQETQYF. CDR3 coding DNA: TGTGCCAGCAGGGACCGGGACTCCCCGCAAGAGACCCAGTACTTC.

The J gene is TRBJ1-5, the V gene TRBV19, with a weak D call TRBD1 (5 bases). The CDR3 covers 13 residues. Germline lookup yields CDR1 LNHDA and CDR2 SQIVND (reference sequence). V dropped 7 bases and J dropped 3 bases, with 10 bases sitting between them. The CDR3 region has the DNA TGTGCCAGTACGGTGGACAACAATCAGCCCCAGCATTTT. Translation gives CASTVDNNQPQHF.

This clone has a single count. This chain uses TRBV4-1 with TRBJ1-2, with 11 bases matching TRBD1. CDR1 and CDR2 (germline): MGHRA, YSYEKL. This CDR3 is built from 17 residues. Trimming cost V 0 bases and J 5 bases; bases outside gene matches: 8. The CDR3: CASSQDPPGQGVYGYTF. CDR3 DNA: TGCGCCAGCAGCCAAGATCCCCCGGGACAGGGGGTTTATGGCTACACCTTC.

The V gene is TRBV19, the J gene TRBJ1-1; 8 nucleotides match TRBD1. The CDR3 spans 19 residues. Germline CDR1 reads LNHDA; CDR2 reads SQIVND (reference sequence). Losses at the gene ends were 0 bases for V and 0 bases for J; bases not matched to a gene: 12. The CDR3 nucleotides are TGTGCCAGTAGTATAGATGTCCCGGGACAGGCCCCCATGAACACTGAAGCTTTCTTT. It is translated as CASSIDVPGQAPMNTEAFF.

This rearrangement joins TRBV7-3 to TRBJ2-3, with D possibly being TRBD2 (5 bases). This CDR3 comprises 16 residues. Between the trimmed V and J ends, which lost 4 bases and 1 base, there was a span of 15 bases. Germline assignment: CDR1 SGHTA and CDR2 FQGTGA. The CDR3 spells CASSSGHTGGTDTQYF. The CDR3 region has the DNA TGTGCCAGCAGCTCTGGTCACACCGGGGGCACAGATACGCAGTATTTT.

The rearrangement links TRBV2 to TRBJ1-2; weak D call: TRBD1 (6 bases). The CDR3 runs to 12 residues. CDR1 is SNHLY, CDR2 FYNNEI, per germline. Trimming shortened V by 4 bases and J by 3 bases, and 6 bases separated the two germline ends. CDR3 amino acids: CASSGTDYGYTF. In DNA form, the CDR3 reads TGTGCCAGCAGTGGGACAGACTATGGCTACACCTTC.

The V call is TRBV9, the J call TRBJ1-4, with D perhaps matching TRBD1 (5 bases). With 0 bases removed from V and 8 bases from J, the gap between germline ends came to 14 bases. The CDR3 is 15 residues long. Germline CDR1 and CDR2: SGDLS and YYNGEE. The CDR3 loop reads CASSVEGASSEKLFF. In nucleotides, the CDR3 is TGTGCCAGCAGCGTAGAAGGGGCATCAAGCGAAAAACTGTTTTTT.

This chain joins TRBV3-1 (or the pseudogene TRBV3-2) and TRBJ1-3, with 8 bases matching TRBD1. There are 16 residues in the CDR3. J lost 3 bases, V lost 4 bases, and 8 bases had no gene match. In germline, CDR1 is LGHDT, CDR2 YNNKEL (reference sequence). CDR3 sequence reads: CASSLGTGRLGNTIYF. Here the CDR3 DNA reads TGTGCCAGCAGCCTGGGGACAGGACGACTTGGAAACACCATATATTTT.

V gene TRBV12-5 combines with J gene TRBJ1-5; D is undetermined. Between the trimmed V and J ends, which lost 2 bases and 6 bases, there was a span of 8 bases. The CDR3 length is 13 residues. Germline CDR1 LGHNT, CDR2 FRNRAP. This CDR3 reads CASGLTEGQPQHF. The CDR3, as DNA: TGTGCTAGTGGTTTGACAGAAGGTCAGCCCCAGCATTTT.

The chain links TRBV27 to TRBJ1-5, with D unresolved. This CDR3 comprises 17 residues. Germline V gives CDR1 MNHEY, CDR2 SMNVEV (reference sequence). The V end lost 4 bases, the J end lost 2 bases, and 18 bases lay between the germline ends. CDR3 region: CASSSYLSSSGNQPQHF. CDR3 nucleotide sequence: TGTGCCAGCAGTTCTTACCTTAGTTCATCCGGCAATCAGCCCCAGCATTTT.

The chain is built from TRBV14 and TRBJ1-2; 9 nucleotides align to TRBD1. Per germline, CDR1 SGHDN and CDR2 FVKESK. This CDR3 has 13 residues. The V gene end was trimmed by 5 bases and the J gene end by 6 bases; junction bases not matched to a gene: 4. In nucleotides, the CDR3 is TGTGCCAGCAGCACCCGGACAGGGGATGGCTACACCTTC. It codes for CASSTRTGDGYTF.

The rearrangement links TRBV19 to TRBJ1-5; 9 bases fit TRBD1. The trim removed 7 bases at V and 1 base at J, leaving 8 bases unmatched. Germline V gene lookup returns CDR1 LNHDA and CDR2 SQIVND (reference sequence). The CDR3 covers 16 residues. In DNA form, the CDR3 reads TGTGCCAGTAAACAGGGGGCCCGCCAGAGCAATCAGCCCCAGCATTTT. Protein product: CASKQGARQSNQPQHF.

V usage is TRBV5-1 and J usage is TRBJ2-7; 9 bases agree with TRBD1. J gave up 4 bases and V 0 bases, and 5 bases lay outside the gene matches. This CDR3 has 15 amino acids. Germline loops: CDR1 SGHRS, CDR2 YFSETQ. The CDR3 nucleotides are TGCGCCAGCAGCTTGGACGCGGACAGGGGATACGAGCAGTACTTC. Its translation: CASSLDADRGYEQYF.

The chain combines TRBV29-1 with TRBJ2-7; 8 nucleotides agree with TRBD2. CDR3 length equals 14 residues. Germline loops: CDR1 SQVTM, CDR2 ANQGSEA. J gave up 3 bases and V 5 bases, and 9 bases lay outside the gene matches. CDR3: CSVLGAGGHYEQYF. In nucleotides, the CDR3 is TGCAGCGTTCTGGGGGCGGGAGGTCACTACGAGCAGTACTTC.

The chain couples TRBV6-6 to TRBJ1-4; D unclear. Germline CDR1 reads MNHNY; CDR2 reads SVGAGI (reference sequence). The V end was cut by 5 bases, the J end by 4 bases, with 14 bases between. CDR3 length: 15 residues. CDR3 coding DNA: TGTGCCAGCAGTCCGACGTTGCAGGTTAATGAAAAACTGTTTTTT. Protein: CASSPTLQVNEKLFF.

This chain joins TRBV6-5 and TRBJ2-7; D possibly corresponds to TRBD1 (6 bases). Germline loops: CDR1 MNHEY, CDR2 SVGAGI. This CDR3 has 16 amino acids. The ends were cut back, 0 bases at V and 0 bases at J, with 12 bases in the middle. The CDR3 nucleotides are TGTGCCAGCAGTTACTCGAGCCAGGGGAACTCCTACGAGCAGTACTTC. Amino acids: CASSYSSQGNSYEQYF.

CDR3 DNA sequence: TGTGCCAGCAGCGCCGGGACTCGTTACTACAATGAGCAGTTCTTC. Residues: CASSAGTRYYNEQFF. The chain joins TRBV5-6 to TRBJ2-1, with TRBD2 as a possible D gene (6 bases). There are 15 residues in the CDR3. Germline V gene sequence: CDR1 SGHDT, CDR2 YYEEEE. The ends were cut back, 4 bases at V and 3 bases at J, with 14 bases in the middle.